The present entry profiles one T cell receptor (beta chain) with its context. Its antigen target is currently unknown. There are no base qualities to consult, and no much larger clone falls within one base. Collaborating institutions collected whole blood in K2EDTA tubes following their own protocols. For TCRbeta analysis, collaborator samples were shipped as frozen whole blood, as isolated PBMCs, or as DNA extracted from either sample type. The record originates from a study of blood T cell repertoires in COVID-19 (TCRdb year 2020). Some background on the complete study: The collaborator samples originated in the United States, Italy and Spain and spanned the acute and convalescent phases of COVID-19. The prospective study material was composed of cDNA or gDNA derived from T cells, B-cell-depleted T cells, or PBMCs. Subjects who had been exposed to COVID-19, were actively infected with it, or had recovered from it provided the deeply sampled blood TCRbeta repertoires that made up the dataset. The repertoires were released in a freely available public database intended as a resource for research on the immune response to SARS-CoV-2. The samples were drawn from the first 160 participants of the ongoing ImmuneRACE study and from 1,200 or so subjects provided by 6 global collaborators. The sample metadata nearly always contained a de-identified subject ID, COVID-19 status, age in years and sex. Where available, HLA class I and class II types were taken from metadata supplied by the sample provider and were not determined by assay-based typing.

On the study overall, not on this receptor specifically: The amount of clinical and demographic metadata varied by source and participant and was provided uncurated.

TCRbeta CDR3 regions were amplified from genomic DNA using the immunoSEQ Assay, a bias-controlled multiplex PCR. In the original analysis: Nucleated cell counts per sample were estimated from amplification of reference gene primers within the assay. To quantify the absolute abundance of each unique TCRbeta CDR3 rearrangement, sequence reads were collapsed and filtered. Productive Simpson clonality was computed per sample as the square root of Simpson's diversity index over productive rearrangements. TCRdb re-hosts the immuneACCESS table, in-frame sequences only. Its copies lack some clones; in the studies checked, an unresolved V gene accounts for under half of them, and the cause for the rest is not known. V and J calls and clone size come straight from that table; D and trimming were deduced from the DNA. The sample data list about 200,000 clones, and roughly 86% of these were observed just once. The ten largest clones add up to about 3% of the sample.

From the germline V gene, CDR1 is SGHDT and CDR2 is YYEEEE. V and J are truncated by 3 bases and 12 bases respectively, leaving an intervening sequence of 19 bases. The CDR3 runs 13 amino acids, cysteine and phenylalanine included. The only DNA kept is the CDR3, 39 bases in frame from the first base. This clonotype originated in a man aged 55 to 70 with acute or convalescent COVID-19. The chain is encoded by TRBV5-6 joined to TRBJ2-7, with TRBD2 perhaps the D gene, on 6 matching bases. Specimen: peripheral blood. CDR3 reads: CASSSRWGDGWYF. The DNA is TGTGCCAGCAGCTCGAGGTGGGGGGATGGTTGGTACTTC.